Listed below are T cell receptor beta chains from one sample, sequenced in a study of OX40 agonist ivuxolimab in advanced cancers. Libraries were prepared by immunoSEQ multiplex PCR; TCRdb keeps only in-frame clonotypes and omits some of them. The repertoire has about 97,000 clones, around 85% of them found once; the top ten carry more than 5%. The specimen was CD4+ or CD8+ T cells sorted from blood, collected in a trial of the OX40 agonist ivuxolimab. The origin of the receptors is an adult with an advanced solid tumor such as melanoma, head and neck, liver or kidney cancer. The CDR3 runs from the conserved cysteine through the conserved F or W. D genes are given only for firm matches. Only some rows state a clone size, as once, few, many or a class for expanded clones.

clone size: .; D gene: TRBD2; V gene: TRBV10-3; J gene: TRBJ2-1; CDR3 protein: CAITGTSGVSYNEQFF; CDR3 DNA: TGTGCCATCACTGGGACTAGCGGGGTCTCCTACAATGAGCAGTTCTTC
clone size: .; D gene: .; V gene: TRBV19; J gene: TRBJ2-1; CDR3 protein: CASSKRTNEQFF; CDR3 DNA: TGTGCCAGTAGTAAGCGGACGAATGAGCAGTTCTTC
clone size: .; D gene: .; V gene: TRBV5-4; J gene: TRBJ2-7; CDR3 protein: CASRRDMGPYEQYF; CDR3 DNA: TGTGCCAGCAGACGAGACATGGGTCCCTACGAGCAGTACTTC
clone size: .; D gene: .; V gene: TRBV19; J gene: TRBJ1-1; CDR3 protein: CASSIYRNTEAFF; CDR3 DNA: TGTGCCAGTAGTATCTACCGGAACACTGAAGCTTTCTTT
clone size: .; D gene: TRBD1; V gene: TRBV6-1; J gene: TRBJ1-3; CDR3 protein: CASSDDRGGNTIYF; CDR3 DNA: TGTGCCAGCAGTGACGACAGGGGTGGAAACACCATATATTTT
clone size: few; D gene: .; V gene: TRBV6-6; J gene: TRBJ1-6; CDR3 protein: CASSYSANNSPLHF; CDR3 DNA: TGTGCCAGCAGTTACTCGGCGAATAATTCACCCCTCCACTTT
clone size: .; D gene: TRBD1; V gene: TRBV27; J gene: TRBJ1-5; CDR3 protein: CASRDRGPYQPQHF; CDR3 DNA: TGTGCCAGTCGCGACAGGGGGCCCTATCAGCCCCAGCATTTT
clone size: .; D gene: .; V gene: TRBV27; J gene: TRBJ2-2; CDR3 protein: CASSLGLANTGELFF; CDR3 DNA: TGTGCCAGCAGTTTAGGGCTAGCAAACACCGGGGAGCTGTTTTTT
clone size: .; D gene: .; V gene: TRBV29-1; J gene: TRBJ2-5; CDR3 protein: CSAAPDSGGETQYF; CDR3 DNA: TGCAGCGCTGCCCCGGACAGTGGGGGGGAGACCCAGTACTTC
clone size: .; D gene: .; V gene: TRBV19; J gene: TRBJ2-7; CDR3 protein: CASSDGYEQYF; CDR3 DNA: TGTGCCAGTAGTGATGGCTACGAGCAGTACTTC
clone size: .; D gene: .; V gene: TRBV5-6; J gene: TRBJ2-1; CDR3 protein: CASSLQVYNEQFF; CDR3 DNA: TGTGCCAGCAGCTTGCAAGTATACAATGAGCAGTTCTTC
clone size: .; D gene: .; V gene: TRBV5-1; J gene: TRBJ1-1; CDR3 protein: CASSLAPGTSEAFF; CDR3 DNA: TGCGCCAGCAGCTTGGCCCCCGGGACAAGTGAAGCTTTCTTT
clone size: .; D gene: TRBD2; V gene: TRBV5-1; J gene: TRBJ2-1; CDR3 protein: CASSLTGGKSSYNEQFF; CDR3 DNA: TGCGCCAGCAGCCTTACGGGGGGGAAGAGCTCCTACAATGAGCAGTTCTTC
clone size: .; D gene: .; V gene: TRBV5-1; J gene: TRBJ1-4; CDR3 protein: CASSELAATNEKLFF; CDR3 DNA: TGCGCCAGCAGCGAATTGGCTGCAACTAATGAAAAACTGTTTTTT
clone size: .; D gene: .; V gene: TRBV6-1; J gene: TRBJ2-7; CDR3 protein: CASSSEGSSYEQYF; CDR3 DNA: TGTGCCAGCAGTTCCGAGGGCAGCTCCTACGAGCAGTACTTC
clone size: .; D gene: .; V gene: TRBV18; J gene: TRBJ2-1; CDR3 protein: CASSPGPSSYNEQFF; CDR3 DNA: TGTGCCAGCTCACCGGGACCCTCCTCCTACAATGAGCAGTTCTTC
clone size: .; D gene: .; V gene: TRBV6-1; J gene: TRBJ2-6; CDR3 protein: CASSAGPQSGANVLTF; CDR3 DNA: TGTGCCAGCAGTGCGGGTCCACAATCTGGGGCCAACGTCCTGACTTTC
clone size: .; D gene: .; V gene: TRBV20-1; J gene: TRBJ2-1; CDR3 protein: CSATGYNEQFF; CDR3 DNA: TGCAGTGCGACGGGGTACAATGAGCAGTTCTTC
clone size: .; D gene: .; V gene: TRBV5-6; J gene: TRBJ1-1; CDR3 protein: CASSFNRDYTEAFF; CDR3 DNA: TGTGCCAGCAGCTTCAACAGGGACTACACTGAGGCTTTCTTT
clone size: once; D gene: TRBD1; V gene: TRBV5-1; J gene: TRBJ1-2; CDR3 protein: CASSLLTGGLYGYTF; CDR3 DNA: TGCGCCAGCAGCTTGTTAACAGGGGGACTCTATGGCTACACCTTC
clone size: .; D gene: .; V gene: TRBV27; J gene: TRBJ2-7; CDR3 protein: CASSLGPSYEQYF; CDR3 DNA: TGTGCCAGCAGTCTAGGACCCTCCTACGAGCAGTACTTC
clone size: .; D gene: TRBD2; V gene: TRBV5-1; J gene: TRBJ2-7; CDR3 protein: CASSLAGASGTYEQYF; CDR3 DNA: TGCGCCAGCAGCTTGGCCGGGGCTAGCGGGACCTACGAGCAGTACTTC
clone size: .; D gene: .; V gene: TRBV27; J gene: TRBJ1-6; CDR3 protein: CASSLAAPLAKLGSYNSPLHF; CDR3 DNA: TGTGCCAGCAGTCTAGCTGCCCCGCTGGCGAAACTCGGCTCCTATAATTCACCCCTCCACTTT
clone size: .; D gene: .; V gene: TRBV27; J gene: TRBJ1-4; CDR3 protein: CASSPRVQGEKLFF; CDR3 DNA: TGTGCCAGCAGCCCTCGGGTGCAAGGTGAAAAACTGTTTTTT
clone size: .; D gene: TRBD1; V gene: TRBV12-5; J gene: TRBJ1-5; CDR3 protein: CASGPNPAGTGYSNQPQHF; CDR3 DNA: TGTGCTAGTGGTCCGAACCCCGCCGGGACAGGTTATAGCAATCAGCCCCAGCATTTT
clone size: .; D gene: .; V gene: TRBV2; J gene: TRBJ2-2; CDR3 protein: CASRRRSTDTGELFF; CDR3 DNA: TGTGCCAGCAGGCGGCGGTCGACTGACACCGGGGAGCTGTTTTTT
clone size: .; D gene: .; V gene: TRBV19; J gene: TRBJ1-2; CDR3 protein: CASSQGRSVGYTF; CDR3 DNA: TGTGCCAGTAGTCAGGGACGCTCGGTAGGCTACACCTTC
clone size: .; D gene: TRBD1; V gene: TRBV5-4; J gene: TRBJ1-2; CDR3 protein: CASSWDRGYGYTF; CDR3 DNA: TGTGCCAGCAGCTGGGACAGAGGCTATGGCTACACCTTC
clone size: once; D gene: .; V gene: TRBV5-1; J gene: TRBJ2-2; CDR3 protein: CASNYGVSNTGELFF; CDR3 DNA: TGCGCCAGCAACTACGGGGTATCGAACACCGGGGAGCTGTTTTTT
clone size: .; D gene: .; V gene: TRBV5-1; J gene: TRBJ1-2; CDR3 protein: CASSFEGVNGYTF; CDR3 DNA: TGCGCCAGCAGCTTCGAGGGGGTTAATGGCTACACCTTC